A selection of T cell receptor beta chains follows, all from one sample in a study of response to subunit inactivated influenza vaccine. TCRdb called the RT-PCR reads again in MiXCR, with one record for every CDR3 protein. The profile shows around 500,000 distinct CDR3 sequences, approximately 10% of them singletons. The sequencing here drew on PBMCs from blood, taken more than 35 days after vaccination. The receptors were gathered from a man in his fifties or sixties who received an inactivated influenza vaccine. The CDR3 runs from the conserved cysteine through the conserved F or W. Each record gives: CDR3 protein, CDR3 DNA, J gene, V gene, clone size, D gene. D genes are given only for firm matches. Not every row has a clone size; where given, it reads once, few, many or a size class.

CASSLKWGAGELFF,TGTGCCAGCAGTTTAAAGTGGGGGGCCGGGGAGCTGTTTTTT,TRBJ2-2,TRBV27,many,-
CSATEVDDRSYEQYF,TGCAGTGCTACAGAGGTCGATGACCGTTCCTACGAGCAGTACTTC,TRBJ2-7,TRBV20-1,few,-
CASSYSTEETPGNTIYF,TGTGCCAGCAGTTACTCGACCGAGGAGACGCCCGGGAACACCATATATTTT,TRBJ1-3,TRBV6-5,many,-
CASSLAEGGLSSYNEQFF,TGCGCCAGCAGCTTGGCCGAAGGGGGCCTGAGCTCCTACAATGAGCAGTTCTTC,TRBJ2-1,TRBV5-1,few,TRBD1
CSPLSTEDTEAFF,TGCAGCCCCCTCTCGACGGAAGACACTGAAGCTTTCTTT,TRBJ1-1,TRBV20-1,many,-
CASSLGQPERTGYTF,TGCGCCAGCAGCCTAGGACAGCCGGAACGTACTGGCTACACCTTC,TRBJ1-2,TRBV5-1,-,-
CSVEGANEQYF,TGCAGCGTTGAAGGGGCTAACGAGCAGTACTTC,TRBJ2-7,TRBV29-1,-,-
CSARFNMGAEQYF,TGCAGTGCTAGATTTAATATGGGGGCCGAGCAGTACTTC,TRBJ2-7,TRBV20-1,-,-
CASSQERSSYNSPLHF,TGCGCCAGCAGCCAAGAACGGAGCTCCTATAATTCACCCCTCCACTTT,TRBJ1-6,TRBV4-1,-,-
CASSSGTGVSSGANVLTF,TGTGCCAGCAGCTCCGGGACAGGAGTAAGCTCTGGGGCCAACGTCCTGACTTTC,TRBJ2-6,TRBV11-2,many,TRBD1
CASSYLMILGSYNEQFF,TGCGCCAGCAGCTACCTAATGATTCTCGGGTCCTACAATGAGCAGTTCTTC,TRBJ2-1,TRBV4-3,few,-
CASSPWRTGRTDTQYF,TGTGCCAGCAGCCCATGGCGGACAGGCCGCACAGATACGCAGTATTTT,TRBJ2-3,TRBV7-9,-,TRBD1
CASSDLTSGNNEQFF,TGTGCCAGCAGTGACCTAACTAGCGGGAACAATGAGCAGTTCTTC,TRBJ2-1,TRBV6-4,many,TRBD2
CASSPFIESYEQYF,TGTGCCAGCAGTCCATTCATCGAGTCCTACGAGCAGTACTTC,TRBJ2-7,TRBV28,-,-
CASSWGRGQTEAFF,TGTGCCAGCAGCTGGGGTCGAGGACAGACTGAAGCTTTCTTT,TRBJ1-1,TRBV5-5,few,-